A selection of T cell receptor beta chains follows, all from one sample in a study of blood T cell repertoires in COVID-19. Assay: immunoSEQ multiplex PCR; the TCRdb copy retains only in-frame clones and omits some. The sample contains around 250,000 clones, approximately 85% of which appear only once. Sequenced sample: PBMCs or T cells enriched from blood (not recorded which). The receptors shown here come from a woman aged 45-65 years with acute COVID-19. Both conserved end residues are part of each CDR3. D genes are given only for firm matches. The listing skips clone size in some rows; elsewhere it reads once, few, many or a size class.

clone size,J gene,D gene,V gene,CDR3 protein,CDR3 DNA
NA,TRBJ2-6,NA,TRBV5-4,CATSVTGANVLTF,TGTGCCACCTCGGTAACGGGGGCCAACGTCCTGACTTTC
NA,TRBJ1-3,NA,TRBV4-3,CASSQDPGFSGNTIYF,TGCGCCAGCAGCCAAGATCCAGGGTTCTCTGGAAACACCATATATTTT
NA,TRBJ2-7,NA,TRBV7-2,CASSLLGQGTSYEQYF,TGTGCCAGCAGCTTATTAGGGCAGGGGACCTCCTACGAGCAGTACTTC
NA,TRBJ2-2,NA,TRBV12-5,CASGRTGELFF,TGTGCTAGTGGCCGCACCGGGGAGCTGTTTTTT
NA,TRBJ2-1,NA,TRBV19,CASSITQGRDEQFF,TGTGCCAGTAGTATAACTCAGGGGAGAGATGAGCAGTTCTTC
NA,TRBJ1-1,NA,TRBV3-1/TRBV3-2,CASRSGTNTEAFF,TGTGCCAGCAGGTCCGGGACAAACACTGAAGCTTTCTTT
once,TRBJ2-2,TRBD1,TRBV19,CASNSDRVSGSYTGELFF,TGTGCCAGTAACTCCGACAGGGTCTCCGGTTCTTACACCGGGGAGCTGTTTTTT
NA,TRBJ2-1,TRBD2,TRBV9,CASGGGGAYNEQFF,TGTGCCAGCGGAGGCGGGGGGGCCTACAATGAGCAGTTCTTC
NA,TRBJ2-5,NA,TRBV7-2,CASAGRGASGETQYF,TGTGCCAGCGCAGGACGGGGAGCTTCGGGAGAGACCCAGTACTTC
NA,TRBJ1-4,NA,TRBV7-6,CASRLDGVGEKLFF,TGTGCCAGCAGGCTCGACGGGGTAGGGGAAAAACTGTTTTTT
NA,TRBJ1-4,NA,TRBV18,CASSPRDSEKLFF,TGTGCCAGCTCACCACGGGACTCCGAAAAACTGTTTTTT
NA,TRBJ1-5,NA,TRBV30,CAWSYEAINQPQHF,TGTGCCTGGAGTTACGAGGCGATCAATCAGCCCCAGCATTTT
NA,TRBJ2-7,NA,TRBV6-5,CASSSPVAYEQYF,TGTGCCAGCAGTTCCCCGGTCGCCTACGAGCAGTACTTC
once,TRBJ1-1,NA,TRBV6-1,CASSEVLGHTEAFF,TGTGCCAGCAGTGAAGTTCTGGGGCACACTGAAGCTTTCTTT
NA,TRBJ1-1,NA,TRBV14,CASSRTGGPEAFF,TGTGCCAGCAGCCGGACGGGGGGTCCTGAAGCTTTCTTT
NA,TRBJ1-1,TRBD1,TRBV4-2,CASSQGEGADTEAFF,TGTGCCAGCAGCCAAGGAGAGGGGGCGGACACTGAAGCTTTCTTT
NA,TRBJ2-7,TRBD2,TRBV7-6,CASSLIAGVNEQYF,TGTGCCAGCAGCTTAATAGCGGGGGTTAATGAGCAGTACTTC
NA,TRBJ2-2,TRBD2,TRBV30,CAWSTGLGTTGELFF,TGTGCCTGGAGTACGGGACTAGGGACAACTGGGGAGCTGTTTTTT
NA,TRBJ1-4,TRBD1,TRBV27,CASSRDRGRWGEKLFF,TGTGCCAGCAGCCGGGACAGGGGGCGCTGGGGTGAAAAACTGTTTTTT
NA,TRBJ1-1,TRBD1,TRBV6-9,CASSYLDRGPEAFF,TGTGCCAGCAGTTATCTGGACAGGGGGCCGGAGGCTTTCTTT
NA,TRBJ1-2,TRBD1,TRBV18,CASSPPDRGVPGYTF,TGTGCCAGCTCACCCCCAGACAGGGGAGTACCCGGCTACACCTTC
NA,TRBJ2-7,TRBD1,TRBV19,CASSAYGTASYEQYF,TGTGCCAGTAGTGCATACGGGACAGCGAGCTACGAGCAGTACTTC
NA,TRBJ2-2,TRBD1,TRBV27,CASSSRGQGANTGELFF,TGTGCCAGCAGTTCTCGGGGACAGGGGGCGAACACCGGGGAGCTGTTTTTT
NA,TRBJ2-1,NA,TRBV30,CAWSPTGSSYNEQFF,TGTGCCTGGAGCCCCACGGGGTCATCGTACAATGAGCAGTTCTTC
NA,TRBJ2-4,TRBD1,TRBV27,CASSVQGAKNIQYF,TGTGCCAGCAGTGTACAGGGGGCCAAAAACATTCAGTACTTC
few,TRBJ1-1,NA,TRBV5-1,CASNFDSTLNTEAFF,TGCGCCAGCAACTTCGACAGCACCTTGAACACTGAAGCTTTCTTT
NA,TRBJ2-7,NA,TRBV14,CASSQISGTQEQYF,TGTGCCAGCAGCCAAATCTCCGGGACACAGGAGCAGTACTTC
NA,TRBJ2-3,TRBD2,TRBV10-1,CASSSGLAGGDTQYF,TGCGCCAGCAGTTCCGGGCTAGCGGGGGGAGATACGCAGTATTTT
NA,TRBJ2-1,TRBD1,TRBV29-1,CSVEDPDRETYNEQFF,TGCAGCGTTGAAGACCCGGACAGGGAAACCTACAATGAGCAGTTCTTC